This is a list of T cell receptor beta chains from one sample in a study of T cells after yellow fever vaccination. TCRdb re-called the 5' RACE reads with MiXCR, one entry per CDR3 protein. The data contain 300,000 to 400,000 distinct CDR3 sequences, about 12% of them singletons. Here the sequenced sample was CD4+ T cells sorted from PBMCs, taken 15 days after the yellow fever booster vaccination. The receptors derive from a man aged 18 to 29 who received the YFV17D yellow fever vaccine. Both conserved end residues are part of each CDR3. A D gene is named only where the DNA matches it firmly. Some rows mark clone size as missing; the rest say once, few, many or name a class of expanded clone.

NA | few | TRBJ2-5 | TRBV12-3/TRBV12-4 | CASSKYRPGGETQYF | TGTGCCAGCAGCAAATACCGGCCAGGGGGGGAGACCCAGTACTTC
NA | NA | TRBJ2-5 | TRBV29-1 | CSVADWAETQYF | TGCAGCGTTGCGGACTGGGCGGAGACCCAGTACTTC
NA | NA | TRBJ1-5 | TRBV7-2 | CASSLGELGQPQHF | TGTGCCAGCAGCTTAGGGGAGTTGGGCCAGCCCCAGCATTTT
TRBD2 | many | TRBJ2-1 | TRBV5-1 | CASSSLAAGGRGEQFF | TGCGCCAGCAGCTCCCTGGCGGCGGGGGGCCGTGGTGAGCAGTTCTTC
NA | many | TRBJ2-7 | TRBV11-2 | CASSPIVRLGNEQYF | TGTGCCAGCAGTCCAATCGTCCGACTCGGAAACGAGCAGTACTTC
NA | NA | TRBJ2-3 | TRBV7-6 | CASSLTGISTDTQYF | TGTGCCAGCAGCTTAACGGGGATTAGCACAGATACGCAGTATTTT
NA | NA | TRBJ2-5 | TRBV20-1 | CSASPGPAEQETQYF | TGCAGTGCTAGCCCGGGGCCGGCAGAGCAAGAGACCCAGTACTTC
NA | few | TRBJ1-5 | TRBV6-6 | CASSYRVIGGNQPQHF | TGTGCCAGCAGTTACCGGGTTATCGGTGGCAATCAGCCCCAGCATTTT
NA | NA | TRBJ2-3 | TRBV7-2 | CASSLGVGRHTDTQYF | TGTGCCAGCAGCTTGGGGGTTGGCAGACACACAGATACGCAGTATTTT
TRBD2 | NA | TRBJ2-1 | TRBV11-3 | CASSLSSGGAGEQFF | TGTGCCAGCAGCTTGTCTAGCGGGGGGGCCGGTGAGCAGTTCTTC
NA | few | TRBJ1-3 | TRBV7-9 | CASSPRQFSGNTIYF | TGTGCCAGCAGCCCTCGACAGTTCTCTGGAAACACCATATATTTT
TRBD1 | NA | TRBJ2-1 | TRBV6-1 | CASSVVAQGLPNEQFF | TGTGCCAGCAGTGTAGTAGCACAGGGGCTTCCTAATGAGCAGTTCTTC
NA | few | TRBJ2-4 | TRBV11-1 | CASSPSGGNIQYF | TGTGCCAGCAGCCCCTCAGGCGGGAACATTCAGTACTTC
TRBD1 | many | TRBJ1-4 | TRBV5-1 | CASSVTGSGEKLFF | TGCGCCAGCAGCGTGACAGGGTCCGGTGAAAAACTGTTTTTT
TRBD1 | NA | TRBJ2-4 | TRBV11-2 | CASSQGQGDIQYF | TGTGCCAGCAGCCAAGGACAGGGAGACATTCAGTACTTC
NA | few | TRBJ1-5 | TRBV7-2 | CASSSLGRYSNQPQHF | TGTGCCAGCAGCTCCCTCGGGCGGTATAGCAATCAGCCCCAGCATTTT
NA | few | TRBJ2-7 | TRBV15 | CATSRDGHLADEQYF | TGTGCCACCAGCAGAGATGGACACCTCGCCGACGAGCAGTACTTC
NA | NA | TRBJ1-2 | TRBV19 | CASSIEGSVWSYGYTF | TGTGCCAGTAGTATAGAAGGCTCAGTCTGGTCCTATGGCTACACCTTC
TRBD1 | NA | TRBJ2-5 | TRBV5-1 | CASSMGQGRETQYF | TGCGCCAGCAGCATGGGACAGGGTCGAGAGACCCAGTACTTC
TRBD1 | few | TRBJ1-2 | TRBV7-7 | CASRWDRSSGYTF | TGTGCTAGCAGATGGGACAGGTCCAGTGGCTACACCTTC
NA | NA | TRBJ1-2 | TRBV24-1 | CATSDNGFRYGYTF | TGTGCCACCAGTGACAATGGGTTCCGCTATGGCTACACCTTC
TRBD1 | few | TRBJ2-5 | TRBV20-1 | CSARVSTGEETQYF | TGCAGTGCTAGGGTATCGACAGGGGAAGAGACCCAGTACTTC
TRBD2 | few | TRBJ2-3 | TRBV5-4 | CASSASGGPTDTQYF | TGTGCCAGCAGCGCATCGGGGGGGCCAACAGATACGCAGTATTTT
NA | many | TRBJ2-7 | TRBV20-1 | CSAQGGGFEQYF | TGCAGTGCTCAGGGGGGGGGCTTCGAGCAGTACTTC
NA | few | TRBJ2-7 | TRBV5-1 | CASSFAGGTYEQYF | TGCGCCAGCAGCTTTGCAGGGGGGACCTACGAGCAGTACTTC
NA | few | TRBJ2-5 | TRBV7-7 | CASSSLGTQYF | TGTGCTAGCAGCTCTTTAGGTACCCAGTACTTC
TRBD1 | NA | TRBJ1-2 | TRBV5-4 | CASSPKGQGYGYTF | TGTGCCAGCAGCCCGAAAGGACAGGGTTATGGCTACACCTTC
NA | few | TRBJ1-6 | TRBV5-1 | CASSLDNVRSPLHF | TGCGCCAGCAGCTTGGACAACGTGCGGTCACCCCTCCACTTT
NA | few | TRBJ1-1 | TRBV20-1 | CSARAQTVNTEAFF | TGCAGTGCTAGAGCTCAGACGGTGAACACTGAAGCTTTCTTT
NA | many | TRBJ2-5 | TRBV29-1 | CSVEDSEETQYF | TGCAGCGTTGAAGACTCGGAAGAGACCCAGTACTTC
NA | NA | TRBJ2-3 | TRBV12-3/TRBV12-4 | CASSLWGAASTDTQYF | TGTGCCAGCAGTTTGTGGGGGGCGGCTAGCACAGATACGCAGTATTTT
NA | NA | TRBJ2-5 | TRBV9 | CASSEGGSGSSEETQYF | TGTGCCAGCAGCGAAGGGGGGAGCGGATCTTCCGAAGAGACCCAGTACTTC
NA | few | TRBJ2-2 | TRBV2 | CASSRERNTGELFF | TGTGCCAGCAGCAGGGAGAGAAACACCGGGGAGCTGTTTTTT
NA | few | TRBJ1-5 | TRBV30 | CAWSVLSSGNQPQHF | TGTGCCTGGAGTGTACTTTCGTCGGGAAATCAACCCCAGCATTTT
NA | NA | TRBJ2-1 | TRBV18 | CASSPQGQVSSYNEQFF | TGTGCCAGCTCACCACAAGGGCAGGTGAGCTCCTACAATGAGCAGTTCTTC
NA | NA | TRBJ2-7 | TRBV30 | CAWTRKGVYGEQYF | TGTGCCTGGACTCGGAAGGGGGTCTACGGAGAGCAGTACTTC
TRBD2 | few | TRBJ2-1 | TRBV18 | CATSGGRDEQFF | TGTGCCACCAGCGGGGGGCGGGATGAGCAGTTCTTC
TRBD1 | many | TRBJ2-7 | TRBV20-1 | CSARSDRGYEQYF | TGCAGTGCTAGATCCGACAGGGGCTACGAGCAGTACTTC
TRBD1 | NA | TRBJ2-7 | TRBV18 | CASSPRDSTYEQYF | TGTGCCAGCTCACCCCGGGACAGTACCTACGAGCAGTACTTC
TRBD1 | NA | TRBJ2-4 | TRBV5-1 | CASSQDRGQNIQYF | TGCGCCAGCAGCCAAGACAGGGGGCAAAACATTCAGTACTTC
NA | NA | TRBJ2-7 | TRBV24-1 | CATSDPPFPEQYF | TGTGCCACCAGTGACCCACCGTTTCCCGAGCAGTACTTC
TRBD2 | few | TRBJ2-5 | TRBV7-8 | CASSLRGLAGQETQYF | TGTGCCAGCAGCTTGAGAGGGCTAGCGGGACAAGAGACCCAGTACTTC